These 15 T cell receptor beta chains share one sample of origin, sequenced in a study of cytomegalovirus exposure and HLA in healthy donors. Vbeta (60) and Jbeta (13) primers were used in the PCR. The method was immunoSEQ multiplex PCR; TCRdb's version includes in-frame clones alone and lacks a portion of them. The data contain 150,000 to 200,000 clones, 73% of them singletons. The material sequenced was PBMCs. These receptors originate from a woman aged 18-29 years in good health and CMV-seropositive.

This chain joins TRBV27 and TRBJ2-7, with D perhaps TRBD2 (5 bases). Trimming pared 4 bases from V and 5 bases from J, leaving 12 bases between. This CDR3 has 13 residues. Germline loops: CDR1 MNHEY, CDR2 SMNVEV (reference sequence). For the CDR3, the DNA is TGTGCCAGCAGTTCGCCGGGAAACCACGAGCAGTACTTC. This encodes CASSSPGNHEQYF.

The J gene is TRBJ2-1, the V gene TRBV7-2, with 9 bases that match TRBD1. This CDR3 comprises 15 residues. Trimming took 5 bases from V and 6 from J; bases not matched to a gene: 8. CDR1 is SGHTA, CDR2 FQGNSA, per germline. The CDR3 sequence: CASSGPDRGPNEQFF. Here the CDR3 DNA reads TGTGCCAGCAGCGGGCCGGACAGGGGTCCCAATGAGCAGTTCTTC. Together with reference TRBV7-2 and TRBJ2-1, the CDR3 gives the full variable domain: GAGVSQSPSNKVTEKGKDVELRCDPISGHTALYWYRQSLGQGLEFLIYFQGNSAPDKSGLPSDRFSAERTGGSVSTLTIQRTQQEDSAVYLCASSGPDRGPNEQFFGPGTRLTVL.

This sequence joins TRBV2 and TRBJ2-1, with TRBD1 identical over 12 bases. V dropped 3 bases and J dropped 8; count of bases not matched to a gene: 23. Germline V lookup: CDR1 SNHLY, CDR2 FYNNEI. The CDR3 consists of 21 residues. DNA of the CDR3: TGTGCCAGCAGTGATTCGGTTTGTACGATACTGCGCGGGACAGGGGGCTATGAGCAGTTCTTC. This codes for CASSDSVCTILRGTGGYEQFF.

V and J are TRBV14 and TRBJ1-1; a possible D gene is TRBD1 (6 bases). V lost 1 base to trimming and J lost 1 base, with 10 bases between them. The germline V gene has CDR1 SGHDN and CDR2 FVKESK. This CDR3 region has 15 residues. The CDR3 region is CASSQVEGGNTEAFF. CDR3 DNA sequence: TGTGCCAGCAGCCAAGTCGAAGGGGGGAACACTGAAGCTTTCTTT.

Written as DNA, the CDR3 is TGTGCCAGCAGCTTAGCCGGCGGGGGGGATACGCAGTATTTT. Translated: CASSLAGGGDTQYF. The chain has TRBV7-2 and TRBJ2-3, with 8 positions matching TRBD2. Per germline, CDR1 SGHTA and CDR2 FQGNSA. This CDR3 is 14 amino acids long. The junction had 2 bases not matched to a gene; V was cut back by 0 bases and J by 6 bases.

This clone has a handful of counts. This sequence joins TRBV4-3 and TRBJ2-6; no definite D call. CDR3 length: 15 amino acids. The V end was cut by 0 bases, the J end by 4 bases, with 7 bases between. Per germline, CDR1 LGHNA and CDR2 YSLEER. For the CDR3, the DNA is TGCGCCAGCAGCCAAGAGCCCGGGGGGGCCAACGTCCTGACTTTC. Amino acid sequence: CASSQEPGGANVLTF.

This rearrangement joins TRBV7-3 to TRBJ2-1; 8 nucleotides line up with TRBD2. J was trimmed by 10 bases and V by 5 bases; bases with no gene match: 7. Germline loops: CDR1 SGHTA, CDR2 FQGTGA. The CDR3 is made up of 13 amino acids. CDR3 sequence (DNA): TGTGCCAGCAGCCCCGGGGGGGCTAGAGAGCAGTTCTTC. It is translated as CASSPGGAREQFF.

This chain joins TRBV29-1 and TRBJ2-2; TRBD1 might be the D (6 bases). Trimming took 6 bases from V and 4 from J, leaving 15 bases between them. Germline V CDR1 and CDR2: SQVTM, ANQGSEA. CDR3 length: 14 residues. CDR3 loop: CSVEDRLGTGELFF. As DNA, the CDR3 is TGCAGCGTCGAGGACAGATTGGGCACCGGGGAGCTGTTTTTT.

The chain couples TRBV5-4 to TRBJ1-1, with TRBD1 matching over 7 bases. In germline, CDR1 is SGHNT, CDR2 YYREEE (reference sequence). The CDR3 covers 15 residues. The trim removed 4 bases at V and 4 bases at J, leaving 10 bases unmatched. CDR3 nucleotides: TGTGCCAGCAGCACAACTCCAGGGGGAGGCACTGAAGCTTTCTTT. It codes for CASSTTPGGGTEAFF.

This clone was picked up a small number of times. V usage is TRBV4-2 and J usage is TRBJ2-6; weak D call: TRBD1 (5 bases). Deletions cut 0 bases from V and 0 bases from J, with 6 bases between. The germline gives CDR1 LGHNA, CDR2 YNFKEQ. The CDR3 runs 16 residues. The CDR3 DNA is TGTGCCAGCAGCCAAGAGCAGGGCTCTGGGGCCAACGTCCTGACTTTC. Encoded protein: CASSQEQGSGANVLTF.

V gene TRBV6-1 combines with J gene TRBJ2-5; 10 positions agree with TRBD2. The CDR3 spans 15 residues. The germline V gene has CDR1 MNHNS and CDR2 SASEGT. The junction had 6 bases not matched to a gene; V was cut back by 2 bases and J by 6 bases. The CDR3 here is CASSESSGGRKTQYF. CDR3 nucleotide sequence: TGTGCCAGCAGTGAATCTAGCGGGGGTCGGAAGACCCAGTACTTC.

V and J are TRBV7-3 and TRBJ2-3; 8 bases are a match to TRBD2. Germline trimming cut 3 bases from V and 3 bases from J; bases unmatched to any gene: 8. There are 16 residues in the CDR3. Germline V gene lookup returns CDR1 SGHTA and CDR2 FQGTGA. The CDR3, as DNA: TGTGCCAGCAGCTTTTACCCGGGACTAGAAACAGATACGCAGTATTTT. This sequence encodes CASSFYPGLETDTQYF.

The rearrangement joins TRBV7-9 to TRBJ2-5; TRBD1 might be the D (6 bases). The DNA end favors TRBJ2-7, so the J call may be wrong. This CDR3 has 14 residues. Germline-derived CDR1 and CDR2 are SEHNR and FQNEAQ (reference sequence). The CDR3 coding sequence is TGTGCCAGCAGCCGACAACAGGGCCCCTACGAGCAGTACTTC. This translates into CASSRQQGPYEQYF.

J is TRBJ2-1 and V is TRBV9; 14 bases align to TRBD2. The CDR3 has 16 residues. Germline loops: CDR1 SGDLS, CDR2 YYNGEE. V was clipped by 3 bases and J by 4 bases; unmatched bases: 3. The CDR3 here is CASSARLAGGYNEQFF. The CDR3 DNA follows: TGTGCCAGCAGCGCCAGACTAGCGGGGGGGTACAATGAGCAGTTCTTC.

This chain uses TRBV6-1 with TRBJ1-1; D gene ambiguous. The V end lost 5 bases, the J end lost 1 base, and 11 bases lay between the germline ends. Looked up from germline, CDR1 is MNHNS and CDR2 is SASEGT. The CDR3 length is 14 residues. CDR3 DNA sequence: TGTGCCAGCAGTTTACAGTTAGAGAACACTGAAGCTTTCTTT. Its translation: CASSLQLENTEAFF.